Below are 2 T cell receptor beta chains sequenced from a single sample in a study of blood T cell repertoires in COVID-19. Generated by immunoSEQ multiplex PCR, the TCRdb table keeps only in-frame clones and is missing some. The repertoire holds 200,000 to 300,000 clones, with over 80% as singletons. Sequencing used PBMCs or T cells enriched from blood (not recorded which). Source of these receptors: a woman aged 25 to 39 with acute COVID-19.

V and J are TRBV13 and TRBJ1-1; D is undetermined. This CDR3 region has 14 residues. With 0 bases removed from V and 1 base from J, the gap between germline ends came to 6 bases. Germline lookup yields CDR1 PRHDT and CDR2 FYEKMQ (reference sequence). This chain's CDR3 is CASSLGAGNTEAFF. DNA of the CDR3: TGTGCCAGCAGCTTAGGTGCGGGGAACACTGAAGCTTTCTTT.

The chain's CDR3 is CASSSDRGKAFF. CDR3 in DNA: TGTGCCAGCAGTTCGGACAGGGGTAAAGCTTTCTTT. The rearrangement joins TRBV12-3 or TRBV12-4 to TRBJ1-1, with 9 bases fitting TRBD1. CDR3 length: 12 residues. Trimming removed 4 bases from V and 9 bases from J; junction bases left unmatched: 3.